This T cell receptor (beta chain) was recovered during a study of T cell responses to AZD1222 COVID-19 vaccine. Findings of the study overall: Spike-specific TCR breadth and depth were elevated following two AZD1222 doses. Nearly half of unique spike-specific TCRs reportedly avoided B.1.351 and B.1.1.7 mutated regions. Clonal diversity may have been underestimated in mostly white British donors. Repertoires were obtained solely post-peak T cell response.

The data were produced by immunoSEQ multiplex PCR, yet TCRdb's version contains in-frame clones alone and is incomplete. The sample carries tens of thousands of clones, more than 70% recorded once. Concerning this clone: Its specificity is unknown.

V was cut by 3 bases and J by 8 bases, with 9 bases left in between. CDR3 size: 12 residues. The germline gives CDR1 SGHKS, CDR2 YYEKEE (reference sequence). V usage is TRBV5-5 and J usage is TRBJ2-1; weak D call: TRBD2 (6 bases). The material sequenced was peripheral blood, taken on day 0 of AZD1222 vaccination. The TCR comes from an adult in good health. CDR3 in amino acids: CASSWRGDEQFF. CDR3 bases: TGTGCCAGCAGCTGGAGGGGCGATGAGCAGTTCTTC.